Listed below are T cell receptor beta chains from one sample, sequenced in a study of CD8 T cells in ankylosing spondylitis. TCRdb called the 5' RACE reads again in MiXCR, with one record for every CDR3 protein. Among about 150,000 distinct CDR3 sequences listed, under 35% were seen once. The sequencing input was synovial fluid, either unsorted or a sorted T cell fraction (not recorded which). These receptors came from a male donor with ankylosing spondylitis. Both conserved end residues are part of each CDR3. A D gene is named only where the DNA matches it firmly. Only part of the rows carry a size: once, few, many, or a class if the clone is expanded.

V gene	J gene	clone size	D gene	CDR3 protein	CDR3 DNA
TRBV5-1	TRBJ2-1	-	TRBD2	CASSNGTSLGNEQFF	TGCGCCAGCAGCAACGGGACTAGCTTAGGCAATGAGCAGTTCTTC
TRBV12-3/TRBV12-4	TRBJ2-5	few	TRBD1	CASGRQGKTQYF	TGTGCCAGCGGGCGACAGGGAAAGACCCAGTACTTC
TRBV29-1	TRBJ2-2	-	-	CSVSGTSRTGELFF	TGCAGCGTTTCGGGGACCTCACGAACCGGGGAGCTGTTTTTT
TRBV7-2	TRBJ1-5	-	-	CASSLEFEYNQPQHF	TGTGCCAGCAGCTTAGAATTTGAGTACAATCAGCCCCAGCATTTT
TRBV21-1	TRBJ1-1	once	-	CASSKALGGCEGNTEAFF	TGTGCCAGCAGCAAAGCGTTGGGGGGCTGCGAGGGGAACACTGAAGCTTTCTTT
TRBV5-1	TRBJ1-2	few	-	CASGDTTLGGYTF	TGCGCCAGCGGTGACACTACCCTCGGAGGCTACACCTTC
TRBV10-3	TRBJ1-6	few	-	CAISDLEPVNSPLHF	TGTGCCATCAGTGACCTCGAGCCCGTCAATTCACCCCTCCACTTT
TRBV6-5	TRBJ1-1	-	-	CASNSRDKNTEAFF	TGTGCCAGCAATTCCAGGGATAAGAACACTGAAGCTTTCTTT
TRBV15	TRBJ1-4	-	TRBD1	CATSTIGQGMEKLFF	TGTGCCACCAGCACGATTGGACAGGGGATGGAAAAACTGTTTTTT
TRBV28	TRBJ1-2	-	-	CASSPGGGRGYTF	TGTGCCAGCAGCCCCGGGGGGGGGCGAGGCTACACCTTC
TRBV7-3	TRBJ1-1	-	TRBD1	CASSSQGAANTEAFF	TGTGCCAGCAGCTCACAGGGGGCGGCTAACACTGAAGCTTTCTTT